What follows are 3 T cell receptor beta chains derived from one specimen sequenced in a study of CXCR3-negative and CXCR3-positive naive CD8 T cells. With UMI labels, 5' RACE was used to prepare the TRB cDNA libraries. TCRdb reprocessed the 5' RACE reads; each CDR3 protein has one entry and no DNA is given. This repertoire comprises 84,000 or so distinct CDR3 sequences; its ten largest clones make up 0.55% to 0.8%. These receptors' targets are unknown. Whole-study findings and limits: Naive cells that were CXCR3-positive had more hydrophobic TRB CDR3s (compared with CXCR3-negative naive cells).

Sequenced material: naive CXCR3+ CD8+ T cells from blood. This sample's subset: CD45RO-CCR7+CD27+CD95- naive CD8+ T cells expressing CXCR3 (TNR3+). These receptors came from a human donor in good health. Some clones in this sample may be carry-over from other donors' samples.

This chain uses TRBV7-9 with TRBJ2-1; TCRdb indicates TRBD2, and absent DNA this call remains unverified. From germline, CDR1 is SEHNR and CDR2 FQNEAQ (reference sequence). The CDR3 contains 13 residues. The chain's CDR3 is CASSFSGPNEQFF.

CDR3 in amino acids: CASSLMGRDPEAFF. The chain uses TRBV7-8 and TRBJ1-1; TCRdb designates TRBD1, a call that cannot be tested without DNA. Germline CDR1 is SGHVS and CDR2 is FQNEAQ. The CDR3 loop spans 14 amino acids. Using reference TRBV7-8 and TRBJ1-1 for the parts outside the CDR3, the full variable domain is GAGVSQSPRYKVAKRGQDVALRCDPISGHVSLFWYQQALGQGPEFLTYFQNEAQLDKSGLPSDRFFAERPEGSVSTLKIQRTQQEDSAVYLCASSLMGRDPEAFFGQGTRLTVV.

The rearrangement joins TRBV12-3 or TRBV12-4 to TRBJ2-4; TCRdb gives TRBD2 as the D gene, but with no DNA this cannot be confirmed. CDR3 size: 20 residues. The CDR3 sequence is CASSIPGLAGGSTAKNIQYF.